This TCR beta chain comes out of a study of T cell responses to AZD1222 COVID-19 vaccine. The CDR3 totals 15 residues. V was cut by 3 bases and J by 8 bases, with 18 bases left in between. Germline V CDR1 and CDR2: KGHDR, SFDVKD. Method: immunoSEQ multiplex PCR; TCRdb's copy keeps in-frame clones and lacks some. Here the sample spans about 110,000 clones, more than 70% being singletons. Broader study findings: Clonal diversity was possibly underestimated, and white British individuals and females predominated among donors. Vaccine-related CD4 TCRs covered spike, predominating at 160-218 and 743-854.

This clone was detected only once. Its antigen is not known. This TCR was recovered from an adult in good health. Here the sequenced sample was peripheral blood, taken on day 0 of MenACWY control vaccination. This chain connects TRBV24-1 to TRBJ1-1; perhaps TRBD1 as D (5 bases). CDR3 in amino acids: CATSDPRQSAEEAFF. DNA for the CDR3: TGTGCCACCAGTGATCCGAGACAGTCAGCTGAAGAAGCTTTCTTT.